A selection of T cell receptor beta chains follows, all from one sample in a study of T cell responses to AZD1222 COVID-19 vaccine. Profiled with immunoSEQ multiplex PCR; TCRdb holds only in-frame clones, not every one. The sample contains 100,000 to 150,000 clones, more than 70% of which appear only once. Sequencing used peripheral blood, obtained 28 days after the second AZD1222 dose. The receptors shown here come from an adult who received the AZD1222 COVID-19 vaccine. The conserved cysteine and the conserved F or W are not part of the CDR3 here. Fields, in order: J gene, V gene, clone size, CDR3 protein. Size is omitted from some rows. Given values are once, few, many or a class for expanded clones.

>TRBJ1-5|TRBV5-3|-
ARSLRRNQPQH
>TRBJ1-1|TRBV6-5|-
ASSNTDMNTEAF
>TRBJ1-5|TRBV28|-
ASSDGNQPQH
>TRBJ2-1|TRBV6-6|-
ASGAGRLYNEQF
>TRBJ1-5|TRBV2|-
ASSVSSGGNNQPQH
>TRBJ1-1|TRBV7-8|-
ASSLVGRASNTEAF
>TRBJ1-2|TRBV2|-
ASSEYEGRVGGYT
>TRBJ2-2|TRBV11-2|-
ASSPFTWNTGELF
>TRBJ2-5|TRBV14|-
ASSHGPRGETQY
>TRBJ1-6|TRBV6-1|once
ASSEADRGYSPLH
>TRBJ1-1|TRBV6-5|-
ASSPLLENTEAF
>TRBJ2-5|TRBV5-1|once
ASSLAGPTSETQY
>TRBJ1-2|TRBV7-2|-
ASSPGQGAVGYT
>TRBJ2-7|TRBV30|once
AWSIPNFGVAYEQY
>TRBJ2-3|TRBV2|-
ASSERRGITDTQY
>TRBJ2-1|TRBV5-1|-
ASSLASGSSYNEQF
>TRBJ2-5|TRBV24-1|-
ATSSGTSGGKETQY
>TRBJ2-5|TRBV6-5|few
VPRSLAAQETQY
>TRBJ2-7|TRBV6-5|-
ASKLDSHYEQY
>TRBJ2-1|TRBV6-2/TRBV6-3|-
ASSYLRADEQF
>TRBJ1-1|TRBV5-6|few
ASSLVGTPNTEAF
>TRBJ1-2|TRBV9|-
ASSYRDRDYGYT
>TRBJ2-7|TRBV7-9|-
ASSLGGTGGNEQY